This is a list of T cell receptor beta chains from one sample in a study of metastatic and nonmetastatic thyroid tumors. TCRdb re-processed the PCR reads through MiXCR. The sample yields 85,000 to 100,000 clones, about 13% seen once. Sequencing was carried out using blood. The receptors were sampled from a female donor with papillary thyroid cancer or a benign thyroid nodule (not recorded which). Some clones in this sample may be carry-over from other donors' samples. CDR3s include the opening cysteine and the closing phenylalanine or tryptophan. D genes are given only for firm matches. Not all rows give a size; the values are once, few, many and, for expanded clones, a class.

CDR3 DNA: TGCAGTGCTACCACCGACAGGGGGGGTTCACCCCTCCACTTT
CDR3 protein: CSATTDRGGSPLHF
D gene: TRBD1
J gene: TRBJ1-6
V gene: TRBV20-1
clone size: many

CDR3 DNA: TGTGCCAGTAGTAAAACAGGGGCGAGAGCTTTCTTT
CDR3 protein: CASSKTGARAFF
D gene: TRBD1
J gene: TRBJ1-1
V gene: TRBV19
clone size: many

CDR3 DNA: TGTGCCAGCAGTTTTATCGCGGGTAAAGGAGCTTTCTTT
CDR3 protein: CASSFIAGKGAFF
D gene: NA
J gene: TRBJ1-1
V gene: TRBV28
clone size: few

CDR3 DNA: TGTGCCAGCAGACTGGGACTAGCGCAAGAGACCCAGTACTTC
CDR3 protein: CASRLGLAQETQYF
D gene: TRBD2
J gene: TRBJ2-5
V gene: TRBV28
clone size: few

CDR3 DNA: TGTGCCAGCAGCTCCGGGAGTGGGACCGGGGAGCTGTTTTTT
CDR3 protein: CASSSGSGTGELFF
D gene: NA
J gene: TRBJ2-2
V gene: TRBV5-4
clone size: NA

CDR3 DNA: TGTGCCAGCAGCTCCCGACTAGCGGACCAGAACACCGGGGAGCTGTTTTTT
CDR3 protein: CASSSRLADQNTGELFF
D gene: TRBD2
J gene: TRBJ2-2
V gene: TRBV6-2/TRBV6-3
clone size: many

CDR3 DNA: TGTGCCAGCAGTTCCCGTCAACTAGCCAAAAACATTCAGTACTTC
CDR3 protein: CASSSRQLAKNIQYF
D gene: NA
J gene: TRBJ2-4
V gene: TRBV28
clone size: many

CDR3 DNA: TGTGCCAGCAGTCCTAGCGGGAGGAACACCGGGGAGCTGTTTTTT
CDR3 protein: CASSPSGRNTGELFF
D gene: TRBD2
J gene: TRBJ2-2
V gene: TRBV12-3/TRBV12-4
clone size: many

CDR3 DNA: TGCGCCAGCAGCCCGGGACTTCCGGGAGAGCAGTACTTC
CDR3 protein: CASSPGLPGEQYF
D gene: NA
J gene: TRBJ2-7
V gene: TRBV5-1
clone size: many

CDR3 DNA: TGTGCCAGCAGAACAGTGGGCATGGTCTATGGCTACACCTTC
CDR3 protein: CASRTVGMVYGYTF
D gene: NA
J gene: TRBJ1-2
V gene: TRBV28
clone size: few

CDR3 DNA: TGCAGTGCTATGATGTTCGCATACGAGCAGTACTTC
CDR3 protein: CSAMMFAYEQYF
D gene: NA
J gene: TRBJ2-7
V gene: TRBV20-1
clone size: many

CDR3 DNA: TGTGCCAGCAGCCAAGGGGTTAGGGGCGGCGATACGCAGTATTTT
CDR3 protein: CASSQGVRGGDTQYF
D gene: NA
J gene: TRBJ2-3
V gene: TRBV3-1
clone size: many

CDR3 DNA: TGTGCCAGCAGTGGACACTACGAGCAGTACTTC
CDR3 protein: CASSGHYEQYF
D gene: NA
J gene: TRBJ2-7
V gene: TRBV6-1
clone size: many

CDR3 DNA: TGTGCCAGCAGCCTGGGGGCTGCCATCTCCTACGAGCAGTACTTC
CDR3 protein: CASSLGAAISYEQYF
D gene: NA
J gene: TRBJ2-7
V gene: TRBV7-9
clone size: many

CDR3 DNA: TGTGCCAGCAGTTATGGTAACAATGAGCAGTTCTTC
CDR3 protein: CASSYGNNEQFF
D gene: NA
J gene: TRBJ2-1
V gene: TRBV28
clone size: many

CDR3 DNA: TGTGCCAGCAGCTTAAACTCCGGGACCGTGAACACTGAAGCTTTCTTT
CDR3 protein: CASSLNSGTVNTEAFF
D gene: NA
J gene: TRBJ1-1
V gene: TRBV27
clone size: many

CDR3 DNA: TGTGCCAGCAGTGACATAGGGAACACCGGGGAGCTGTTTTTT
CDR3 protein: CASSDIGNTGELFF
D gene: NA
J gene: TRBJ2-2
V gene: TRBV25-1
clone size: many

CDR3 DNA: TGTGCCAGCAGTTCCCGTCCAGAGCTAGCGGGAGGAAGCTCCTACAATGAGCAGTTCTTC
CDR3 protein: CASSSRPELAGGSSYNEQFF
D gene: TRBD2
J gene: TRBJ2-1
V gene: TRBV6-6
clone size: many

CDR3 DNA: TGTGCCAGCAGTTTACTCGGACAGGTCACAGATACGCAGTATTTT
CDR3 protein: CASSLLGQVTDTQYF
D gene: TRBD1
J gene: TRBJ2-3
V gene: TRBV28
clone size: NA

CDR3 DNA: TGTGCCAGCTACCGAGACCGGGAGGAAAAACTGTTTTTT
CDR3 protein: CASYRDREEKLFF
D gene: NA
J gene: TRBJ1-4
V gene: TRBV7-9
clone size: many

CDR3 DNA: TGTGCCAGCAGCTTGGGGCCGCGGAATCAGCCCCAGCATTTT
CDR3 protein: CASSLGPRNQPQHF
D gene: NA
J gene: TRBJ1-5
V gene: TRBV5-6
clone size: many

CDR3 DNA: TGTGCCAGCTCAGCACGCCGGGGGGAAGCTTTCTTT
CDR3 protein: CASSARRGEAFF
D gene: NA
J gene: TRBJ1-1
V gene: TRBV18
clone size: many

CDR3 DNA: TGCAGTGCTAGACCCGGACGAACAGGGACGGACACCATATATTTT
CDR3 protein: CSARPGRTGTDTIYF
D gene: NA
J gene: TRBJ1-3
V gene: TRBV20-1
clone size: once

CDR3 DNA: TGTGCCAGCAGACCAAATACTCAAGAGACCCAGTACTTC
CDR3 protein: CASRPNTQETQYF
D gene: NA
J gene: TRBJ2-5
V gene: TRBV28
clone size: many

CDR3 DNA: TGTGCCAGCATCGCCCCTAGTAGCGTGGCAAACACCGGGGAGCTGTTTTTT
CDR3 protein: CASIAPSSVANTGELFF
D gene: NA
J gene: TRBJ2-2
V gene: TRBV9
clone size: NA